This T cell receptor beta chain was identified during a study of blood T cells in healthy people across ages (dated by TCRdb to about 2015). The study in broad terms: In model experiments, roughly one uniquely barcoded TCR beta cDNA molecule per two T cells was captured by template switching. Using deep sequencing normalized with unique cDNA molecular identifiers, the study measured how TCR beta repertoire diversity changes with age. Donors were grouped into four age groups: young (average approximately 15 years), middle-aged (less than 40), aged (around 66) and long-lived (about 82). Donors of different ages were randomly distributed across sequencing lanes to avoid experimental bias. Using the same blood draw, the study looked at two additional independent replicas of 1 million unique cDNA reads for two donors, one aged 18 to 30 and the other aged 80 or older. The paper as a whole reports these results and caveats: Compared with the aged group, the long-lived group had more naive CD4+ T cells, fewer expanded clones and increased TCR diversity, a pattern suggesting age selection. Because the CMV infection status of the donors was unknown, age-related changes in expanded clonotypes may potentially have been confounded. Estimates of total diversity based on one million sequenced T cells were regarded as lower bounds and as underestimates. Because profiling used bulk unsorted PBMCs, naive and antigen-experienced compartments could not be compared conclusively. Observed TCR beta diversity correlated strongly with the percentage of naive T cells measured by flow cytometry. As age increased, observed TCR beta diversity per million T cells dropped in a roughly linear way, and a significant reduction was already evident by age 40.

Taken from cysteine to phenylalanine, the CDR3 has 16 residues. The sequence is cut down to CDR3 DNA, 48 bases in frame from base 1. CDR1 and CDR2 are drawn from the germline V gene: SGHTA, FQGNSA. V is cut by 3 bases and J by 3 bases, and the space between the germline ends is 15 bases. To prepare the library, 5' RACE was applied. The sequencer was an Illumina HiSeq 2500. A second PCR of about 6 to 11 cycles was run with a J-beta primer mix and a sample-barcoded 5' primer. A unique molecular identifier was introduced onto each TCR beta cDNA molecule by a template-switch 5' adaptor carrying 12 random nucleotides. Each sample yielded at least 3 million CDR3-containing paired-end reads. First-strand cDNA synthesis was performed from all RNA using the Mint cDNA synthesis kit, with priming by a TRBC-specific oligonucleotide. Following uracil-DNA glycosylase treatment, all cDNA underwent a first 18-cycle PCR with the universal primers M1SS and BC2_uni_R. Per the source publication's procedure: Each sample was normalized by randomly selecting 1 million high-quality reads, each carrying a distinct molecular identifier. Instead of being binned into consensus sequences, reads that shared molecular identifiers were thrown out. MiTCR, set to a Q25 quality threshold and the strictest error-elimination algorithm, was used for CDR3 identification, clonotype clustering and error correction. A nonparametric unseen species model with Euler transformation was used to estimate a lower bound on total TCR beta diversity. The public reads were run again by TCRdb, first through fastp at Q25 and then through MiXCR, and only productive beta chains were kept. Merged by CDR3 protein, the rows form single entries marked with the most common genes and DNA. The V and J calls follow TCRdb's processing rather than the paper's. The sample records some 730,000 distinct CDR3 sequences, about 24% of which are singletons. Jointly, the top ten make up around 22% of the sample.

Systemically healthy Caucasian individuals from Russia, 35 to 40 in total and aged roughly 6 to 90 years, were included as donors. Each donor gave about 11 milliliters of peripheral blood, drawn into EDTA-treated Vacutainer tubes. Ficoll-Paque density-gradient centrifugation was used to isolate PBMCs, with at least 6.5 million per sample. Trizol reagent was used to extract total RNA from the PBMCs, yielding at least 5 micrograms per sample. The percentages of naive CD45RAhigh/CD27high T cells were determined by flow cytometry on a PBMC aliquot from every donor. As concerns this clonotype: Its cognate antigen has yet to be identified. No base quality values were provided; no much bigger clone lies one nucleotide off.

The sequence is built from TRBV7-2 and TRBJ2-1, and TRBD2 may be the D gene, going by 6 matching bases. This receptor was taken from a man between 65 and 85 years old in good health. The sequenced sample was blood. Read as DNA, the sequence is TGTGCCAGCAGCTTTAGTTTGCGGGGACTCTACAATGAGCAGTTCTTC. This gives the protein CASSFSLRGLYNEQFF.